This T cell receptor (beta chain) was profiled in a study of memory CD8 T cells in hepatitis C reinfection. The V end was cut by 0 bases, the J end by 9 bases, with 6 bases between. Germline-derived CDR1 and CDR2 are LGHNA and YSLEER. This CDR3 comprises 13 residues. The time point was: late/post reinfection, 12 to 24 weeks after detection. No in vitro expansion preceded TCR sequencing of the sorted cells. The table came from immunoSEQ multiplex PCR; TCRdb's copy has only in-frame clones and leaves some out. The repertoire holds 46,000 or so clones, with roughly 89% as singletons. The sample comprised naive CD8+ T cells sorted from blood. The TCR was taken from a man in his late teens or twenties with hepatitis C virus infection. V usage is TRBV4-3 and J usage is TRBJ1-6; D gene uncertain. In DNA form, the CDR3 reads TGCGCCAGCAGCCAAGATCTAGGTTCACCCCTCCACTTT. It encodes CASSQDLGSPLHF.